This T cell receptor (beta chain) was identified during a study of T cells after yellow fever vaccination. Overall study context: SMART-Seq v4 Ultra Low Input served to prepare low-cell-number fractions.

The CDR3 has 13 residues. Trimming took 4 bases from V and 2 from J, leaving 8 bases between them. Germline lookup yields CDR1 SNHLY and CDR2 FYNNEI. TCRdb reanalysed the 5' RACE reads using MiXCR and keeps one entry per CDR3 protein. The sample holds roughly 310,000 distinct CDR3 sequences, about 8.7% seen once. This clonotype appeared a few times. Its antigen is as yet unknown. Findings and caveats of the study: In post-booster samples, most primary-vaccination clones reappeared (just under 97% CD4, roughly 88% CD8).

The chain couples TRBV2 to TRBJ2-5; no definite D call. The material sequenced was PBMCs, taken on the day of the first yellow fever vaccination. This sequence originates from a man between 18 and 29 years old who received the YFV17D yellow fever vaccine. Here the CDR3 reads CASSGMTQETQYF. The CDR3 DNA follows: TGTGCCAGCAGTGGGATGACTCAAGAGACCCAGTACTTC.